The sequence of this T cell receptor (beta chain) was determined in a study of T cells in Graves' hyperthyroidism and ophthalmopathy. The overall study: Peripheral blood was drawn at first diagnosis, prior to all treatment.

Amplification of TCR beta CDR3 regions used RNA as the template. Initially, a first-round RT-PCR of the TCR CDR3 employed the HTBI primer set. From the multiplex PCR reads, TCRdb called clonotypes with MiXCR, one entry per CDR3 protein. The data contain 600,000 or so distinct CDR3 sequences, 12% to 15% of them seen just once; the ten biggest clones take up more than 6%. This clonotype was picked up a small number of times. The target antigen is unknown. The study's findings and limits: Separation of ophthalmopathy from stable hyperthyroidism was achieved by a 13 V-J model.

Germline CDR1 reads SGHTA; CDR2 reads FQGNSA. CDR3 length: 12 amino acids. Trimming removed 4 bases at V and 6 bases at J, with 9 bases between. For the diagnoses, clinical symptoms, serum thyroxine and TRAb, thyroid ultrasound and orbital computed tomography were used. It was around 10 ml of fresh peripheral blood that supplied the PBMCs. Sequenced: blood. The chain recombines TRBV7-2 with TRBJ2-5; D is unclear. This TCR came from a woman aged 18-29 years with Graves' ophthalmopathy. The CDR3 reads CASSSWGQTQYF. The CDR3 DNA reads TGTGCCAGCAGCTCCTGGGGTCAGACCCAGTACTTC.